This T cell receptor beta chain was recorded in a study of shared clonotypes between healthy human individuals. Regarding the study as a whole: Shared clonotypes: approximately 5% naive CD4, roughly 3.5% naive CD8, about 2.5% memory CD4, 0.4% memory CD8.

TCRdb's copy holds only in-frame clones and misses some; the assay was immunoSEQ multiplex PCR. The profile shows approximately 2.3 million clones, 85% to 95% of them singletons. The CDR3 covers 17 residues. Comments on this clone: Its cognate antigen is unknown.

The TCR comes from a man in his late teens or twenties in good health. Some clones in this sample may be carry-over from other donors' samples. The sample was naive CD4+ T cells from PBMCs. The subset denotes: CD45RA+ positively selected. The chain joins TRBV21-1 to TRBJ1-3. TRBV21-1 is classified as a pseudogene. CDR3 coding DNA: TGTGCCAGCAGCAAAGGGTGCTGCGGGGGTAAAAGAAACACCATATATTTT. It yields the protein CASSKGCCGGKRNTIYF.